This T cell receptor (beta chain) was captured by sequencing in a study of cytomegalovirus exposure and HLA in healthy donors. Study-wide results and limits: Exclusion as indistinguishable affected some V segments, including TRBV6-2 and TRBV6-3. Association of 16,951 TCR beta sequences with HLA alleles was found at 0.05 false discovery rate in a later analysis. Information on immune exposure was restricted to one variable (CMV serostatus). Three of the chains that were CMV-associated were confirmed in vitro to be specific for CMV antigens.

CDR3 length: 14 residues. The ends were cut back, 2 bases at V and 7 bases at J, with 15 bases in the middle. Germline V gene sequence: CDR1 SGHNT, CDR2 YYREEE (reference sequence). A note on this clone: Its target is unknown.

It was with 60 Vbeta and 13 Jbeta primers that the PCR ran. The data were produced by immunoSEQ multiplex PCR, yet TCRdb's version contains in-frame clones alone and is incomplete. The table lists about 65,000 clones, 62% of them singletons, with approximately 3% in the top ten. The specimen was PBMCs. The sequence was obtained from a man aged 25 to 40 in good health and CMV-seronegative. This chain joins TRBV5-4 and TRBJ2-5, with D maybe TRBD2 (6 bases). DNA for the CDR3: TGTGCCAGCAGCTTCCGGGGGTTAGAGGGGACCCAGTACTTC. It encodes CASSFRGLEGTQYF. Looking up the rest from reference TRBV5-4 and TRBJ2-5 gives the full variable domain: ETGVTQSPTHLIKTRGQQVTLRCSSQSGHNTVSWYQQALGQGPQFIFQYYREEENGRGNFPPRFSGLQFPNYSSELNVNALELDDSALYLCASSFRGLEGTQYFGPGTRLLVL.